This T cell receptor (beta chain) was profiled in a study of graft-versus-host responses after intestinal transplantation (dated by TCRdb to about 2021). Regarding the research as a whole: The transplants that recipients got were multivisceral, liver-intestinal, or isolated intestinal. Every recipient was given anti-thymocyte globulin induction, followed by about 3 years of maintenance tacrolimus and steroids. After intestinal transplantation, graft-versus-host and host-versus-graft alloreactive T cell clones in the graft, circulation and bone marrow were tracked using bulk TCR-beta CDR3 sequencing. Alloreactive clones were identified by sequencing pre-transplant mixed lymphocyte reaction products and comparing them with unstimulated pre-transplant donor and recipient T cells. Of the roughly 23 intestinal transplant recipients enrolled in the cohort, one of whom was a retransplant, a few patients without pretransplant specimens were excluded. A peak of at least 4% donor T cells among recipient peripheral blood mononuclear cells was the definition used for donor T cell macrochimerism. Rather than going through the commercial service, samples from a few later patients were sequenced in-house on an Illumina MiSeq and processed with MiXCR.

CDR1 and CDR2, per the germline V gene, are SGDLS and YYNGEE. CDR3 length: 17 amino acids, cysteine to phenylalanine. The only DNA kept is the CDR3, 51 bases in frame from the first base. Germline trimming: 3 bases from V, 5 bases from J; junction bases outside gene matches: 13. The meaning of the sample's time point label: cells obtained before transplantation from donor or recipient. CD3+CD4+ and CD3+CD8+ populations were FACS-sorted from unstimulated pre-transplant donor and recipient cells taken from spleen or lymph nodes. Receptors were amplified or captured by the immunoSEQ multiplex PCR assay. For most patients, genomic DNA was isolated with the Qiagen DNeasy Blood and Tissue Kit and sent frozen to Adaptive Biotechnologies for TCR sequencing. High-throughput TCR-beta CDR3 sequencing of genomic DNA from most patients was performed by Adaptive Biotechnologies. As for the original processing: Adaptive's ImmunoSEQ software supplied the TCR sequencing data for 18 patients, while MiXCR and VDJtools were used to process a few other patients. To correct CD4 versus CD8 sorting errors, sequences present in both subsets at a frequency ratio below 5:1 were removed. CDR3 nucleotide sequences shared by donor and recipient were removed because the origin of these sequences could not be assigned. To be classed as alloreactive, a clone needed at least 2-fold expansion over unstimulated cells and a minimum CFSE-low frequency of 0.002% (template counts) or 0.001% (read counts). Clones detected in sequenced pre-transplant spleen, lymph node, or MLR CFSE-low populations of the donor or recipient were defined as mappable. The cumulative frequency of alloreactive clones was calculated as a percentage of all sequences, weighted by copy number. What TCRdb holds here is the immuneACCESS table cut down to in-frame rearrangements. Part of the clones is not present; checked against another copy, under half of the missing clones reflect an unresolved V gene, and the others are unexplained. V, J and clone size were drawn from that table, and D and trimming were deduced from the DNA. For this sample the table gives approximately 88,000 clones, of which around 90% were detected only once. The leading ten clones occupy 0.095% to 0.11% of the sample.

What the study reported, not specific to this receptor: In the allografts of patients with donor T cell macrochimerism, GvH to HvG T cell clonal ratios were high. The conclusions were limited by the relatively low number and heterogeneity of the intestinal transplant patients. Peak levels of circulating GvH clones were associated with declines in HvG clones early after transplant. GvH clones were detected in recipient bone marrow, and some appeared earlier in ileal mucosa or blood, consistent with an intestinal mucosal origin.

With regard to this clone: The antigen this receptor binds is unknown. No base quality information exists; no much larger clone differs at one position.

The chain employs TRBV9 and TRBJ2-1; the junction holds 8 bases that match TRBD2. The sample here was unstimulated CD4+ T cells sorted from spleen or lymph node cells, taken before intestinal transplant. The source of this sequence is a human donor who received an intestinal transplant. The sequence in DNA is TGTGCCAGCAGCGCAGGCCCTGGCGGGGGGACGAACAATGAGCAGTTCTTC. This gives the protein CASSAGPGGGTNNEQFF. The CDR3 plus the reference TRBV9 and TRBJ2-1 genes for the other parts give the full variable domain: DSGVTQTPKHLITATGQRVTLRCSPRSGDLSVYWYQQSLDQGLQFLIQYYNGEERAKGNILERFSAQQFPDLHSELNLSSLELGDSALYFCASSAGPGGGTNNEQFFGPGTRLTVL.